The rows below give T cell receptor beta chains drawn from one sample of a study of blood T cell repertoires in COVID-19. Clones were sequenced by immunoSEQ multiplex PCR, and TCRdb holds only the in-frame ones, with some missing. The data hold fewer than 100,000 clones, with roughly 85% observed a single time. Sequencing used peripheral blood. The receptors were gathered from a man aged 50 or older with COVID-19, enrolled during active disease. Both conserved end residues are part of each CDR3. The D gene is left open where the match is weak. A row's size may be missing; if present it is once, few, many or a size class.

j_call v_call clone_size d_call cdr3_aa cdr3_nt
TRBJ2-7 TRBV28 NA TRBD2 CASRLSGEGKNEQYF TGTGCCAGCAGGTTAAGTGGGGAGGGGAAAAACGAGCAGTACTTC
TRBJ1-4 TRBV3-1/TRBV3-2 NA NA CASSPLSDEKLFF TGTGCCAGCAGCCCCTTGTCAGATGAAAAACTGTTTTTT
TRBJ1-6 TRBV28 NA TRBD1 CASSLTGQGNNSPLHF TGTGCCAGCAGTTTAACGGGACAGGGGAATAATTCACCCCTCCACTTT
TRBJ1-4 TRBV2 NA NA CASRWASAEKLFF TGTGCCAGCAGATGGGCCTCGGCTGAAAAACTGTTTTTT
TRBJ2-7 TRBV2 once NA CASSEIRDFYEQYF TGTGCCAGCAGTGAAATCAGGGATTTTTACGAGCAGTACTTC
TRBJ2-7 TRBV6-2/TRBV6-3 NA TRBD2 CASSYSRAGGSEQYF TGTGCCAGCAGTTACTCGCGAGCGGGAGGCTCCGAGCAGTACTTC
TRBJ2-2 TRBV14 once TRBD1 CASSHPGQGVNTGELFF TGTGCCAGCAGCCATCCCGGACAGGGAGTCAACACCGGGGAGCTGTTTTTT
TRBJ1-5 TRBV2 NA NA CASCVWDFNQPQHF TGTGCCAGCTGTGTTTGGGACTTCAATCAGCCCCAGCATTTT
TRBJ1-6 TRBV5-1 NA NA CASSLDMRGTYNSPLHF TGCGCCAGCAGCTTGGATATGCGGGGTACCTATAATTCACCCCTCCACTTT
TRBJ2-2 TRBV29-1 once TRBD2 CSAQRGPNTGELFF TGCAGCGCCCAGCGGGGGCCGAACACCGGGGAGCTGTTTTTT
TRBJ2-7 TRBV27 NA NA CASSQGYEQYF TGTGCCAGCAGCCAGGGTTACGAGCAGTACTTC
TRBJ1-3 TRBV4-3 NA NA CASSQDWGVGNTIYF TGCGCCAGCAGCCAAGATTGGGGGGTTGGAAACACCATATATTTT
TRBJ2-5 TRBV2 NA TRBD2 CASSRKRGETQYF TGTGCCAGCAGCCGGAAGCGGGGGGAGACCCAGTACTTC
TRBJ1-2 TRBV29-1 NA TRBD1 CSVGTGANYGYTF TGCAGCGTTGGGACAGGGGCTAACTATGGCTACACCTTC
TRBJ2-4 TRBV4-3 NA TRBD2 CASSLEGPSGSGKNIQYF TGCGCCAGCAGCCTCGAGGGTCCTAGCGGGAGCGGCAAAAACATTCAGTACTTC
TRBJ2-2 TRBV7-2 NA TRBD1 CASSLRGTGANTGELFF TGTGCCAGCAGCTTAAGGGGGACAGGGGCGAACACCGGGGAGCTGTTTTTT
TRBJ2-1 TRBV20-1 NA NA CSASDNEQFF TGCAGTGCTTCCGACAATGAGCAGTTCTTC
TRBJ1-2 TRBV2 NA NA CASSESGGFQGGYGYTF TGTGCCAGCAGTGAATCGGGGGGATTTCAGGGTGGCTATGGCTACACCTTC
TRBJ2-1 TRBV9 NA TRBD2 CASSSGLAGDIYNEQFF TGTGCCAGCAGCTCGGGACTAGCGGGAGACATCTACAATGAGCAGTTCTTC
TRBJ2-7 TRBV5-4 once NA CASSRTQEPYEQYF TGTGCCAGCAGCAGAACACAGGAACCCTACGAGCAGTACTTC
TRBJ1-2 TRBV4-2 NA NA CASSEGMLRGRGYTF TGTGCCAGCAGCGAAGGGATGCTTCGTGGGAGGGGCTACACCTTC
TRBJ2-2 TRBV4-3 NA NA CASSQGTFGNTGELFF TGCGCCAGCAGCCAAGGGACATTCGGAAACACCGGGGAGCTGTTTTTT
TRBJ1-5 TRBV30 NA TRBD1 CAWSVPGQGYQPQHF TGTGCCTGGAGTGTACCCGGACAGGGTTATCAGCCCCAGCATTTT
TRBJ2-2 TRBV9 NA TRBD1 CASSVFDRANTGELFF TGTGCCAGCAGCGTATTCGACAGGGCGAACACCGGGGAGCTGTTTTTT
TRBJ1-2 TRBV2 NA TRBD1 CASKRDRGEGYGYTF TGTGCCAGCAAAAGGGACAGGGGAGAGGGCTATGGCTACACCTTC
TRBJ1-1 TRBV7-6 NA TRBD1 CASSLGRGQKNTEAFF TGTGCCAGCAGCTTAGGCCGGGGACAGAAGAACACTGAAGCTTTCTTT
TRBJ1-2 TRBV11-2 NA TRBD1 CASSLETGYGYTF TGTGCCAGCAGCTTAGAGACAGGGTATGGCTACACCTTC
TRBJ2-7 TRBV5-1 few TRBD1 CASTPLGTGLSPYEQYF TGCGCCAGCACCCCCCTTGGGACAGGTCTCTCCCCGTACGAGCAGTACTTC
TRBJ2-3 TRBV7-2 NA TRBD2 CASSFKRGKILSPDTQYF TGTGCCAGCAGCTTCAAGCGGGGCAAGATCCTTTCCCCAGATACGCAGTATTTT
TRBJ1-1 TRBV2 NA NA CASHTGTSGNTEAFF TGTGCCAGCCATACGGGGACAAGCGGGAACACTGAAGCTTTCTTT
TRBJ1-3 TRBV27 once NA CASSFWQKEVTIYF TGTGCCAGCAGTTTTTGGCAGAAAGAGGTCACCATATATTTT
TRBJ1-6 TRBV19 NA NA CASRGVGASSSYNSPLHF TGTGCCAGTAGGGGAGTGGGAGCCAGCAGCTCCTATAATTCACCCCTCCACTTT
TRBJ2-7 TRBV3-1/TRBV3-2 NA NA CASSVRPRDAQYF TGTGCCAGCAGCGTTCGACCGAGGGATGCGCAGTACTTC
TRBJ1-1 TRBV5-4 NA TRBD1 CASSSGTVAFF TGTGCCAGCAGCTCCGGGACAGTGGCTTTCTTT
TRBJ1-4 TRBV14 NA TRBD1 CASSPRQGYEKLFF TGTGCCAGCAGCCCAAGACAGGGATATGAAAAACTGTTTTTT
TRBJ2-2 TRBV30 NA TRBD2 CAWTSGRATGELFF TGTGCCTGGACTAGCGGGAGGGCGACCGGGGAGCTGTTTTTT
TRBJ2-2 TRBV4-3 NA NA CASSLRTGSGELFF TGCGCCAGCAGCCTAAGAACAGGTTCCGGGGAGCTGTTTTTT
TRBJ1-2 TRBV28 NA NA CAASGGANYGYTF TGTGCCGCCAGCGGGGGCGCAAACTATGGCTACACCTTC
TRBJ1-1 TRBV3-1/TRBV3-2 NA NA CASSQEVRTEAFF TGTGCCAGCAGCCAAGAAGTGAGGACTGAAGCTTTCTTT
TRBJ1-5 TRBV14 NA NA CASSQAGQGPQHF TGTGCCAGCAGCCAAGCCGGGCAGGGGCCCCAGCATTTT
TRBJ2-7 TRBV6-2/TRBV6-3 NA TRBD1 CASNPDRASYEQYF TGTGCCAGCAACCCCGACAGGGCGTCCTACGAGCAGTACTTC
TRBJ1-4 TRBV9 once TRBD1 CASSPGTGVEKLFF TGTGCCAGCAGCCCGGGGACAGGGGTTGAAAAACTGTTTTTT
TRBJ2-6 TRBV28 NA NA CASSLQDVGSGANVLTF TGTGCCAGCAGCTTACAGGATGTGGGCTCTGGGGCCAACGTCCTGACTTTC
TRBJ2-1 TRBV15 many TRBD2 CATSRDPAPAGGWFNEQFF TGTGCCACCAGCAGAGATCCGGCGCCAGCGGGGGGCTGGTTCAATGAGCAGTTCTTC
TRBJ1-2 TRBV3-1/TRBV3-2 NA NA CASSQGSKTLNYGYTF TGTGCCAGCAGCCAAGGGTCGAAAACTCTTAACTATGGCTACACCTTC
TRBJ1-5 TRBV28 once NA CASSLRGGGNQPQHF TGTGCCAGCAGTTTGAGGGGGGGTGGCAATCAGCCCCAGCATTTT
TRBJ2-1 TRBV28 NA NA CASSSQTSEQFF TGTGCCAGCAGTTCCCAGACTAGTGAGCAGTTCTTC
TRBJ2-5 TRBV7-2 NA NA CASSLTRQETQYF TGTGCCAGCAGCTTAACGAGGCAAGAGACCCAGTACTTC
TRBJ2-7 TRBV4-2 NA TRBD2 CASSQELAGGTPSYEQYF TGTGCCAGCAGCCAAGAGCTAGCGGGAGGAACCCCCTCCTACGAGCAGTACTTC
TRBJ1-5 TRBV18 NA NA CASSQQNSNQPQHF TGTGCCAGCTCACAGCAAAATAGCAATCAGCCCCAGCATTTT
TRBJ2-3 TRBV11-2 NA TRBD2 CASSNLAGREGYF TGTGCCAGCAGCAATCTAGCGGGACGGGAGGGGTATTTT
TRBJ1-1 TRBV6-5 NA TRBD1 CASRVTGGGTEAFF TGTGCCAGCAGGGTGACAGGGGGCGGCACTGAAGCTTTCTTT
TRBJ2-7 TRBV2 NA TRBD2 CASGRGLAGVAYEQYF TGTGCCAGTGGGAGGGGACTAGCGGGAGTCGCCTACGAGCAGTACTTC
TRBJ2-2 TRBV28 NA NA CASRIQGTGELFF TGTGCCAGCAGAATACAGGGTACCGGGGAGCTGTTTTTT
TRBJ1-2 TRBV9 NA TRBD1 CASSAAGTGNYGYTF TGTGCCAGCAGCGCCGCCGGGACAGGGAACTATGGCTACACCTTC